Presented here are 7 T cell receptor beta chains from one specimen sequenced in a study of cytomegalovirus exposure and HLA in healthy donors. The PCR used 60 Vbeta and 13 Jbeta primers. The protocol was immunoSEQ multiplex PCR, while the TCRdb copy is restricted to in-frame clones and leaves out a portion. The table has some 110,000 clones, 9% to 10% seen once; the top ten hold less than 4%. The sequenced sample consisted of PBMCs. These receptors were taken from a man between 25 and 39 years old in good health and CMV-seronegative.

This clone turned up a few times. The CDR3 DNA follows: TGCGCCAGCAGCCAAGATGTAGGAGGGGGCTCCTATGGCTACACCTTC. This translates into CASSQDVGGGSYGYTF. The genes are TRBV4-3 and TRBJ1-2; 7 bases are a match to TRBD1. Trimming took 0 bases from V and 4 from J; bases not matched to a gene: 8. In germline, CDR1 is LGHNA, CDR2 YSLEER. The CDR3 runs to 16 residues.

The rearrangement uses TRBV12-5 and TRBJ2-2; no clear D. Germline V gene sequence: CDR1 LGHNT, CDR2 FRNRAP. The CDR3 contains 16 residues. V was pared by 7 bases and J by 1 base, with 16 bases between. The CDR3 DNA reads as TGTGCTAGTGTCCCCCCTGGCAGAGGGAACACCGGGGAGCTGTTTTTT. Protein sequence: CASVPPGRGNTGELFF. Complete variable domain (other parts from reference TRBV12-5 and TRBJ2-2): DARVTQTPRHKVTEMGQEVTMRCQPILGHNTVFWYRQTMMQGLELLAYFRNRAPLDDSGMPKDRFSAEMPDATLATLKIQPSEPRDSAVYFCASVPPGRGNTGELFFGEGSRLTVL.

Here the CDR3 DNA reads TGTGCCAGCAGCCCAGGGTCCTACGAGCAGTACTTC. Translating it yields CASSPGSYEQYF. The chain couples TRBV7-9 to TRBJ2-7, with D tentatively TRBD1 (5 bases). Germline V gives CDR1 SEHNR, CDR2 FQNEAQ (reference sequence). The CDR3 length is 12 residues. Trimming removed 5 bases at V and 1 base at J, with 6 bases between. Complete variable domain (other parts from reference TRBV7-9 and TRBJ2-7): DTGVSQNPRHKITKRGQNVTFRCDPISEHNRLYWYRQTLGQGPEFLTYFQNEAQLEKSRLLSDRFSAERPKGSFSTLEIQRTEQGDSAMYLCASSPGSYEQYFGPGTRLTVT.

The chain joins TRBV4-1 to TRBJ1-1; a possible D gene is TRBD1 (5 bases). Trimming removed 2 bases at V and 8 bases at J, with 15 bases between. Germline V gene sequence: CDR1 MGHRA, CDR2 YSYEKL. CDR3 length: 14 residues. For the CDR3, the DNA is TGCGCCAGCAGCCAACCGACAGCCAGAGCGGAAGCTTTCTTT. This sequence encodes CASSQPTARAEAFF.

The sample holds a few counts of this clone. The CDR3 region is CASSLDRVGTEAFF. The DNA for the CDR3 is TGTGCCAGCAGCCTCGACAGGGTAGGCACTGAAGCTTTCTTT. The chain links TRBV7-2 to TRBJ1-1; 7 bases match TRBD1. J gave up 4 bases and V 5 bases, and 7 bases lay outside the gene matches. Germline CDR1 is SGHTA and CDR2 is FQGNSA. The CDR3 is made up of 14 amino acids.

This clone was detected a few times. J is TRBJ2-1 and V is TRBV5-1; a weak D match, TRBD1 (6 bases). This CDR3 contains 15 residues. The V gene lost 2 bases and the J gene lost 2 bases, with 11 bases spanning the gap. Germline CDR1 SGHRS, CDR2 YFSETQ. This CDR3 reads CASSFAGAPYNEQFF. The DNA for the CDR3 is TGCGCCAGCAGCTTTGCAGGGGCACCCTACAATGAGCAGTTCTTC.

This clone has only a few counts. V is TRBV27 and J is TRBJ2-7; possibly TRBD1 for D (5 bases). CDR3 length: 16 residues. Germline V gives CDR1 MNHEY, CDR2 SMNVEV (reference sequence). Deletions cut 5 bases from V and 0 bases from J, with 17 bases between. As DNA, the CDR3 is TGTGCCAGCAGTCCAAACCGACAGCTTGGCTCCTACGAGCAGTACTTC. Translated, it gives CASSPNRQLGSYEQYF.